This is a list of T cell receptor beta chains from one sample in a study of blood T cell repertoires in COVID-19. Assay: immunoSEQ multiplex PCR; the TCRdb copy retains only in-frame clones and omits some. The sample includes about 110,000 clones, under 85% of them seen just once. The sequencing sample was made of peripheral blood. These receptor sequences come from a woman between 65 and 79 years old with acute or convalescent COVID-19. CDR3s leave out the opening cysteine and the closing phenylalanine or tryptophan. Each record gives: J gene, V gene, CDR3 protein.

>TRBJ2-1|TRBV30
AWSVGQADEQF
>TRBJ2-4|TRBV18
ASSPDMGQGGIQY
>TRBJ1-1|TRBV19
ASSIRDATEAF
>TRBJ1-5|TRBV7-2
ASSQDRGNQPQH
>TRBJ1-6|TRBV4-3
ASSQGTDFNSPLH
>TRBJ1-1|TRBV28
ASSSDREAF
>TRBJ1-2|TRBV4-2
ASSQDLDRYGYT
>TRBJ1-2|TRBV18
ASSPSFTNYGYT
>TRBJ1-5|TRBV18
ASSRTGVEQPQH
>TRBJ2-7|TRBV12-3/TRBV12-4
ASSFLGTGEY
>TRBJ2-4|TRBV29-1
SVGGQGGADVNIQY
>TRBJ2-1|TRBV29-1
SARTSGRYNEQF
>TRBJ2-1|TRBV28
ASSLRGGRYNEQF
>TRBJ1-6|TRBV7-8
ASSLELGQGSSPLH
>TRBJ2-7|TRBV18
ASSPRLAGDVEQY
>TRBJ1-5|TRBV7-2
ASSAGPQPQH
>TRBJ2-7|TRBV30
AWRYYRARQELSYEQY
>TRBJ1-1|TRBV6-2/TRBV6-3
ASSYGGLVTEAF
>TRBJ2-1|TRBV15
ATSRGLAGAQSSYNEQF
>TRBJ2-2|TRBV3-1/TRBV3-2
ASSHLPRQGLNTGELF
>TRBJ1-3|TRBV19
ASSMLASGNTIY
>TRBJ1-1|TRBV7-9
ASTPVGPYTEAF
>TRBJ2-7|TRBV7-3
ASSSSRDSHEQY
>TRBJ2-1|TRBV9
ASSPLKAGGRVEQF
>TRBJ2-3|TRBV7-3
ASSLRTQRTSGLTDTQY
>TRBJ2-7|TRBV12-3/TRBV12-4
ASSLDNREQY
>TRBJ1-1|TRBV18
ASSPLLMNTEAF
>TRBJ2-7|TRBV5-1
ASSLAGTGLIYEQY
>TRBJ1-2|TRBV6-5
ASILDGDYGYT
>TRBJ2-4|TRBV28
ASSKQGALNIQY
>TRBJ1-6|TRBV19
ASKAGKGINSPLH
>TRBJ1-4|TRBV7-9
ASSPSRTGGGEKLF
>TRBJ1-1|TRBV7-9
ASSIGQGNTEAF
>TRBJ2-6|TRBV5-4
ASTSAGGLGGANVLT
>TRBJ2-5|TRBV9
ASSAIGTSGSMRETQY
>TRBJ2-2|TRBV27
ASSLSSPGELF